A single T cell receptor (beta chain) is shown here with its context. These data originate in a study of blood T cell repertoires in COVID-19. Study at large: Collection of acute and convalescent COVID-19 samples took place in the United States, Italy and Spain. From T cells, B-cell-depleted T cells, or PBMCs came the material, which was cDNA or gDNA.

Study processing details: Nucleated cell number was recorded as an estimate derived from reference gene primer amplification. Some clones are missing from TCRdb's copy, which holds only in-frame ones; the method was immunoSEQ multiplex PCR. The V and J calls and clone size are taken from that table; D and trimming were inferred from the DNA. The table lists some 250,000 clones, around nine tenths of them singletons, with around 0.99% in the top ten. Trimming took 5 bases from V and 4 from J, leaving 12 bases between them. Germline CDR1 is LNHDA and CDR2 is SQIVND (reference sequence). CDR3 length: 15 amino acids.

This sequence joins TRBV19 and TRBJ1-6; D remains ambiguous. The sequenced sample was peripheral blood. The sequence was collected from a woman between 40 and 50 years old who had recovered from COVID-19. The CDR3 DNA is TGTGCCAGTAGTGCCCCGGCGGGTTATAATTCACCCCTCCACTTT. This sequence encodes CASSAPAGYNSPLHF.